This T cell receptor (beta chain) emerged from a study of neurological immune-mediated disorders. TCRdb passed the 5' RACE reads through MiXCR, listing each CDR3 protein once. Among about 46,000 distinct CDR3 sequences listed, roughly 4% were seen once. Study-level points and caveats: The absence of shared CDR3 amino acid sequences among expanded clones across subjects suggests private repertoires in all groups. Multiple sclerosis, the disease with the least TCR clonal expansion, fell below healthy controls, whereas HTLV-1-associated myelopathy showed the most. For the multiple sclerosis repertoire cluster, no association with any clinical or MRI feature was found.

CDR3 length: 15 residues. V trimming: 5 bases; J trimming: 4 bases; junction bases outside the gene matches: 10. The germline V gene has CDR1 SEHNR and CDR2 FQNEAQ (reference sequence). This clonotype was counted ten times or more. Its specificity is not known. The source is a woman aged 55-70 years with multiple sclerosis. The sequenced sample was PBMCs. The chain recombines TRBV7-9 with TRBJ1-2; 7 bases match TRBD1. DNA for the CDR3: TGTGCCAGCAGCGTTCGGGACAGTTACCGCTATGGCTACACCTTC. The encoded protein is CASSVRDSYRYGYTF.